Listed here are 10 T cell receptor beta chains from one sample, sequenced in a study of blood T cells in healthy people across ages. Using a J-beta primer mix together with a sample-barcoded 5' primer, a second PCR was run for about 6 to 12 cycles. TCRdb redid the calling of the 5' RACE reads with MiXCR, one entry per CDR3 protein. The data contain over 300,000 distinct CDR3 sequences, roughly half of them singletons. Sequenced: blood. The origin of the receptors is a man aged 60-69 years in good health.

This clonotype was seen just once. The chain is built from TRBV29-1 and TRBJ2-1; D uncertain. The CDR3 runs 15 residues. Trimming took off 2 bases at V and 0 bases at J, with 11 bases between the two ends. Germline V CDR1 and CDR2: SQVTM, ANQGSEA. The CDR3 DNA reads as TGCAGCGTTGAATCCCCTGATCTCTCCTACAATGAGCAGTTCTTC. Translation gives CSVESPDLSYNEQFF.

This CDR3 is CAFIDPLIYGYTF. Here the CDR3 DNA reads TGTGCCTTCATCGACCCACTGATCTATGGCTACACCTTC. The genes are TRBV30 and TRBJ1-2; no clear D gene. Germline CDR1 is GTSNPN and CDR2 is SVGIG (reference sequence). The CDR3 sequence is 13 residues long. V gave up 7 bases and J gave up 4 bases, with 16 bases separating them.

V gene TRBV5-5 combines with J gene TRBJ2-1; possibly TRBD1 for D (5 bases). Per germline, CDR1 SGHKS and CDR2 YYEKEE (reference sequence). Trimming took off 5 bases at V and 8 bases at J, with 17 bases between the two ends. The CDR3 is 14 amino acids. The CDR3 DNA is TGTGCCAGCAGTCTCGGACACCGGGCCGATGAGCAGTTCTTC. Its protein product is CASSLGHRADEQFF.

Only a few counts were recorded for this clonotype. The CDR3 region is CASRVKGVSGANVLTF. DNA of the CDR3: TGTGCCAGCAGGGTAAAAGGGGTCTCTGGGGCCAACGTCCTGACTTTC. The chain is built from TRBV28 and TRBJ2-6, with D tentatively TRBD1 (5 bases). This CDR3 is built from 16 residues. The V gene lost 6 bases and the J gene lost 0 bases, with 12 bases spanning the gap. The germline V gene has CDR1 MDHEN and CDR2 SYDVKM.

This chain links TRBV5-1 with TRBJ2-4; the D gene is possibly TRBD1 (5 bases). V lost 4 bases and J lost 0, with 14 bases in between. The length of the CDR3 is 16 residues. Per germline, CDR1 SGHRS and CDR2 YFSETQ. DNA for the CDR3: TGCGCCAGCAGCAGGGGCAGGAGTATAGCCAAAAACATTCAGTACTTC. Protein product: CASSRGRSIAKNIQYF.

The chain combines TRBV7-2 with TRBJ2-4; perhaps D is TRBD1 or TRBD2 (5 bases each). The germline CDR1 and CDR2 sequences are SGHTA and FQGNSA. Trimming pared 2 bases from V and 13 bases from J, leaving 21 bases between. CDR3 length: 15 amino acids. This CDR3 is CASSLLGTGIGEQYF. For the CDR3, the DNA is TGTGCCAGCAGCTTATTGGGGACCGGCATAGGTGAGCAGTACTTC.

This chain uses TRBV3-1 with TRBJ2-5; D is unclear. V was cut by 6 bases and J by 11 bases, with 22 bases left in between. The CDR3 has 14 amino acids. Germline CDR1 LGHDT, CDR2 YNNKEL (reference sequence). The CDR3 here is CASRPDISYNEQYF. The CDR3 DNA reads as TGTGCCAGCAGACCCGACATCTCTTACAATGAGCAGTACTTC.

The chain recombines TRBV20-1 with TRBJ2-3; a possible D gene is TRBD2 (6 bases). V was trimmed by 2 bases and J by 0 bases, leaving 12 bases between them. The CDR3 covers 15 residues. Germline values: CDR1 DFQATT, CDR2 SNEGSKA (reference sequence). This CDR3 reads CSARNPGLSTDTQYF. The CDR3 DNA reads as TGCAGTGCTAGAAACCCGGGACTGAGCACAGATACGCAGTATTTT.

This sequence joins TRBV15 and TRBJ2-1; TRBD2 is a possible D gene (6 bases). V was cut by 0 bases and J by 8 bases, with 11 bases left in between. Germline V gene sequence: CDR1 LNHNV, CDR2 YYDKDF (reference sequence). This CDR3 has 14 amino acids. The DNA of the CDR3 is TGTGCCACCAGCAGAGATCAGACGGGGGATGAGCAGTTCTTC. Protein: CATSRDQTGDEQFF.

The rearrangement links TRBV12-3 or TRBV12-4 to TRBJ2-7; D assignment may be TRBD1 or TRBD2 (5 bases each). This CDR3 is 12 amino acids long. The V gene lost 4 bases and the J gene lost 7 bases, with 11 bases spanning the gap. The CDR3 nucleotides are TGTGCCAGCAGTTCCCGGGACGTAGAGCAGTACTTC. It is translated as CASSSRDVEQYF.